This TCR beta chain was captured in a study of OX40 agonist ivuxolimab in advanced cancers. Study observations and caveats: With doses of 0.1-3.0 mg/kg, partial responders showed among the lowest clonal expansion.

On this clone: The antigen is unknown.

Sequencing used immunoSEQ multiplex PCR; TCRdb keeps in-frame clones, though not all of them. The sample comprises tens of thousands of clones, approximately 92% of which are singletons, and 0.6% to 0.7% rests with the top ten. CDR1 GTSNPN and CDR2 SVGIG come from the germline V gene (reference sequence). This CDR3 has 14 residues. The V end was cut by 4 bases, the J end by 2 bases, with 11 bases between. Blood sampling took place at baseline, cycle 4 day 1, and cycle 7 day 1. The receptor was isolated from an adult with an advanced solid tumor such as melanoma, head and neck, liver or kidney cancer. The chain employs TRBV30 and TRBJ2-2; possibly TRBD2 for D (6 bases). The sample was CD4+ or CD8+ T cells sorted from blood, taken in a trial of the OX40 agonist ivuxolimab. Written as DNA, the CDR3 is TGTGCCTGGAAAATAGGGACTAACACCGGGGAGCTGTTTTTT. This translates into CAWKIGTNTGELFF.